A selection of T cell receptor beta chains follows, all from one sample in a study of response to subunit inactivated influenza vaccine. TCRdb analysed the RT-PCR reads with MiXCR anew, one entry per CDR3 protein. The data hold fewer than 700,000 distinct CDR3 sequences, with approximately 12% observed a single time. Sample: PBMCs from blood, taken about 40 days after vaccination. Every receptor here comes from a man in his fifties who received an inactivated influenza vaccine. The CDR3 runs from the conserved cysteine through the conserved F or W. The D gene is left open where the match is weak. Expanded clones get a size class; other rows say once, few or many, or leave the size out.

j_call | clone_size | d_call | v_call | cdr3_nt | cdr3_aa
TRBJ2-7 | NA | NA | TRBV25-1 | TGTGCCATGGGCCCCGGGCTCCCCTGCGAGCAGTACTTC | CAMGPGLPCEQYF
TRBJ1-1 | NA | TRBD1 | TRBV5-1 | TGCGCCAGCAGCGCATCCTCGACAGGGGTCACTGAAGCTTTCTTT | CASSASSTGVTEAFF
TRBJ2-3 | few | NA | TRBV7-2 | TGTGCCAGCAGCTTAGCTGTGGGGAGCACAGATACGCAGTATTTT | CASSLAVGSTDTQYF
TRBJ2-5 | NA | NA | TRBV7-6 | TGTGCCAGCACCCCTCTTGGGAAAGTTTCGTTTCAAGAGACCCAGTACTTC | CASTPLGKVSFQETQYF
TRBJ2-5 | few | TRBD1 | TRBV6-5 | TGTGCCAGCAGTTACTTGACAGGGGGAGAGACCCAGTACTTC | CASSYLTGGETQYF
TRBJ2-1 | few | NA | TRBV3-1 | TGTGCCAGCAGCCAACGGACGGCCCGATACAATGAGCAGTTCTTC | CASSQRTARYNEQFF
TRBJ1-5 | NA | NA | TRBV5-1 | TGCGCCAGCAGCTTAAAGGCAGGGAGACAGCCCCAGCATTTT | CASSLKAGRQPQHF
TRBJ2-3 | many | NA | TRBV6-4 | TGTGCCAGCAGTGCCGACTCTCACACAGATACGCAGTATTTT | CASSADSHTDTQYF
TRBJ2-3 | few | NA | TRBV20-1 | TGCAGTGCTAGAGTTCTAGCGAGCACAGATACGCAGTATTTT | CSARVLASTDTQYF
TRBJ2-1 | many | NA | TRBV7-8 | TGTGCCAGCACCTACGTCGGCAGCAATGAGCAGTTCTTC | CASTYVGSNEQFF
TRBJ2-1 | many | NA | TRBV7-2 | TGTGCCAGCAGCTCGTCCTACGCCGACAATGAGCAGTTCTTC | CASSSSYADNEQFF